Following are 22 T cell receptor beta chains from one sample sequenced in a study of neurological immune-mediated disorders (dated by TCRdb to about 2019). The library was prepared using 5' RACE. Sequencing used an Illumina HiSeq 2500. TCRdb trimmed public reads at Q25 via fastp, called clones via MiXCR and kept in-frame beta chains. Rows with one shared CDR3 protein collapse into an entry with the most common genes and DNA. The sample profile shows roughly 67,000 distinct CDR3 sequences; 3.5% to 4.5% of them were found once. The ten largest clonotypes hold roughly 2.6% of the sample. Material for sequencing was PBMCs. Receptors were obtained from a middle-aged man with multiple sclerosis.

This clonotype was found many times. The chain links TRBV7-8 to TRBJ1-1; D may be TRBD1 (6 bases). CDR3 length: 14 amino acids. Trimming took off 5 bases at V and 3 bases at J, with 13 bases between the two ends. CDR1 is SGHVS, CDR2 FQNEAQ, per germline. CDR3 in DNA: TGTGCCAGCAGCACCCGGAGGGGGTACACTGAAGCTTTCTTT. It is translated as CASSTRRGYTEAFF.

This clonotype occurred many times. The CDR3 region has the DNA TGTGCCAGCAGCTCAAGCGGGGGAGTGACCCAGTACTTC. It translates to CASSSSGGVTQYF. This chain uses TRBV27 with TRBJ2-5; TRBD2 matches 8 bases. The CDR3 spans 13 residues. V dropped 6 bases and J dropped 7; count of bases not matched to a gene: 7. The germline CDR1 and CDR2 sequences are MNHEY and SMNVEV (reference sequence).

In its sample, this clonotype was seen many times. The chain is built from TRBV20-1 and TRBJ2-7; D is unresolved. Deletions cut 1 base from V and 2 bases from J, with 3 bases between. The CDR3 contains 11 residues. The V gene's germline CDR1 is DFQATT and CDR2 SNEGSKA (reference sequence). In DNA form, the CDR3 reads TGCAGTGCTAGAGTAACCTACGAGCAGTACGTC. It encodes CSARVTYEQYV.

This clonotype was found many times. The V call is TRBV27, the J call TRBJ2-1; the D is unclear. Trimming pared 7 bases from V and 13 bases from J, leaving 23 bases between. Germline V gene sequence: CDR1 MNHEY, CDR2 SMNVEV (reference sequence). The CDR3 consists of 14 residues. CDR3 DNA: TGTGCCAGCAATCGCAAACGGGCCTCGTCGGACCAGTTCTTC. This encodes CASNRKRASSDQFF.

This clonotype was seen repeatedly, ten times or more. The gene calls are TRBV5-1 and TRBJ2-1, with 13 nucleotides matching TRBD2. The CDR3 has 17 residues. From germline, CDR1 is SGHRS and CDR2 YFSETQ. V trimming: 0 bases; J trimming: 7 bases; junction bases outside the gene matches: 7. The CDR3 spells CASSLARTSGGLNEQFF. CDR3 coding DNA: TGCGCCAGCAGCTTGGCGAGGACTAGCGGGGGTTTAAATGAGCAGTTCTTC.

In this sample, this clonotype turned up many times. The genes are TRBV12-3 or TRBV12-4 and TRBJ1-2; TRBD1 matches at 7 bases. Trimming at V came to 6 bases and at J to 4 bases, leaving 11 bases not matched to a gene. The CDR3 covers 15 residues. The CDR3 sequence: CASRPAGQLIYGYTF. The DNA of the CDR3 is TGTGCCAGCAGACCCGCGGGACAGCTAATCTATGGCTACACCTTC.

This clonotype was observed at least ten times. The chain combines TRBV20-1 with TRBJ2-5, with a tentative D call TRBD2 (5 bases). CDR1 and CDR2 (germline): DFQATT, SNEGSKA (reference sequence). V lost 2 bases, J lost 5 bases, and 18 bases lay in between. This CDR3 has 15 amino acids. The CDR3 nucleotides are TGCAGTGCTAGATCCGCGAGGGCAGGACGGGAGACCCAGTACTTC. It codes for CSARSARAGRETQYF.

This clonotype was seen ten or more times. CDR3 sequence (DNA): TGTGCCAGCAGCGAACAGGGAAGCTCTGGAAACACCATATATTTT. Residues: CASSEQGSSGNTIYF. V and J are TRBV9 and TRBJ1-3; TRBD1 is a possible D gene (6 bases). This CDR3 contains 15 residues. Trimming cost V 3 bases and J 0 bases, with 10 bases left between them. Per the germline V gene, CDR1 is SGDLS and CDR2 is YYNGEE.

V usage is TRBV3-1 and J usage is TRBJ1-2; D not certain. Germline V gene sequence: CDR1 LGHDT, CDR2 YNNKEL (reference sequence). CDR3 length: 17 amino acids. Trimming removed 4 bases at V and 5 bases at J, with 23 bases between. CDR3 amino acids: CASSLPGVGPREYGYTF. The CDR3 DNA reads TGTGCCAGCAGCCTACCTGGAGTGGGCCCGCGGGAGTATGGCTACACCTTC. Using reference TRBV3-1 and TRBJ1-2 for the parts outside the CDR3, the full variable domain is DTAVSQTPKYLVTQMGNDKSIKCEQNLGHDTMYWYKQDSKKFLKIMFSYNNKELIINETVPNRFSPKSPDKAHLNLHINSLELGDSAVYFCASSLPGVGPREYGYTFGSGTRLTVV.

This clonotype was counted only a few times. The chain uses TRBV20-1 and TRBJ1-2, with D unresolved. CDR3 length: 14 amino acids. V gave up 1 base and J gave up 2 bases, with 11 bases separating them. Germline lookup yields CDR1 DFQATT and CDR2 SNEGSKA (reference sequence). The DNA of the CDR3 is TGCAGTGCTAGAGCCCACAAAAGGAACTATGGCTACACCTTC. It encodes CSARAHKRNYGYTF.

This clonotype was seen at least ten times. The rearrangement links TRBV2 to TRBJ2-4; TRBD2 matches 8 bases. From germline, CDR1 is SNHLY and CDR2 FYNNEI. The CDR3 extends over 14 amino acids. The trim removed 5 bases at V and 8 bases at J, leaving 8 bases unmatched. CDR3 nucleotides: TGTGCCAGCAGTAGCGGGGGTGCGCAGGACATTCAGTACTTC. It encodes CASSSGGAQDIQYF.

In this sample, this clonotype turned up many times. This chain uses TRBV5-1 with TRBJ1-1, with TRBD1 matching 11 bases. The V gene end was trimmed by 4 bases and the J gene end by 6 bases; junction bases not matched to a gene: 8. The CDR3 has 15 amino acids. Germline V gives CDR1 SGHRS, CDR2 YFSETQ. DNA of the CDR3: TGCGCCAGCAGCGTAATACCGGGACAGGGGGCTGAAGCTTTCTTT. Protein: CASSVIPGQGAEAFF.

Many counts were recorded for this clonotype. The chain couples TRBV6-1 to TRBJ2-5; D unclear. Trimming left V 2 bases short and J 5 bases short, with 15 bases between. The CDR3 has 15 amino acids. CDR1 is MNHNS, CDR2 SASEGT, per germline. This CDR3 reads CASSEWLGIGETQYF. The DNA for the CDR3 is TGTGCCAGCAGTGAATGGTTAGGGATCGGGGAGACCCAGTACTTC.

In its sample, this clonotype was seen many times. The gene calls are TRBV5-1 and TRBJ1-1; D ambiguous. Germline V CDR1 and CDR2: SGHRS, YFSETQ. V was shortened by 4 bases and J by 4 bases, with 14 bases between the two germline ends. This CDR3 is 14 amino acids long. The CDR3 loop reads CASSPSGMSTEAFF. In DNA form, the CDR3 reads TGCGCCAGCAGCCCATCGGGTATGAGCACTGAAGCTTTCTTT.

This clonotype was seen many times. This chain connects TRBV5-1 to TRBJ2-1; 12 positions agree with TRBD2. This CDR3 is built from 16 residues. V dropped 4 bases and J dropped 0; count of bases not matched to a gene: 2. Germline values: CDR1 SGHRS, CDR2 YFSETQ. CDR3 coding DNA: TGCGCCAGCAGCGCGACTAGCGGGAGCTCCTACAATGAGCAGTTCTTC. Its protein is CASSATSGSSYNEQFF.

In its sample, this clonotype was seen many times. This chain joins TRBV4-1 and TRBJ1-1; 7 bases line up with TRBD1. V dropped 4 bases and J dropped 7; count of bases not matched to a gene: 15. Per the germline V gene, CDR1 is MGHRA and CDR2 is YSYEKL. The CDR3 has 16 residues. The CDR3 sequence is CASSPSPGQSIGEAFF. CDR3 in DNA: TGCGCCAGCAGCCCCTCTCCGGGACAGTCGATAGGTGAAGCTTTCTTT.

Ten or more counts support this clonotype. The chain couples TRBV5-5 to TRBJ1-2; no reliable D call. Germline assignment: CDR1 SGHKS and CDR2 YYEKEE (reference sequence). CDR3 length: 12 amino acids. V gave up 3 bases and J gave up 3 bases, with 6 bases separating them. DNA of the CDR3: TGTGCCAGCAGCTCTAACCACTATGGCTACACCTTC. This gives the protein CASSSNHYGYTF.

This clonotype was seen ten or more times. The chain links TRBV5-1 to TRBJ2-1; 10 bases align to TRBD1. CDR3 length: 15 amino acids. Germline V gives CDR1 SGHRS, CDR2 YFSETQ. The ends lost 4 bases at V and 4 bases at J; junction bases unmatched: 5. The CDR3 DNA reads as TGCGCCAGCAGCCTGGGGGGACAGGGGTACAATGAGCAGTTCTTC. Protein: CASSLGGQGYNEQFF.

This clonotype was seen many times. The genes are TRBV7-9 and TRBJ1-2; a weak D match, TRBD1 (5 bases). CDR1 and CDR2 (germline): SEHNR, FQNEAQ (reference sequence). The CDR3 covers 13 residues. V lost 3 bases, J lost 8 bases, and 13 bases lay in between. The CDR3: CASSFEGDGGYTF. The CDR3 coding sequence is TGTGCCAGCAGCTTCGAAGGGGATGGAGGCTACACCTTC.

This clonotype occurred many times. The chain links TRBV7-6 to TRBJ1-1; D might be TRBD1 (5 bases). Germline CDR1 SGHVS, CDR2 FNYEAQ. V dropped 0 bases and J dropped 0 bases, with 17 bases sitting between them. The CDR3 runs 18 residues. The DNA of the CDR3 is TGTGCCAGCAGCTTAGCGGACTGGACCGACAGATTGAACACTGAAGCTTTCTTT. This sequence encodes CASSLADWTDRLNTEAFF.

This clonotype was counted ten times or more. DNA of the CDR3: TGCGCCAGCAGCGGGGGGACGGATGGCTCCTACGAGCAGTACGTC. It specifies CASSGGTDGSYEQYV. This chain connects TRBV5-1 to TRBJ2-7; weak D call: TRBD2 (6 bases). Trimming stripped 4 bases from V and 0 bases from J, with 14 bases between. The CDR3 totals 15 residues. Germline CDR1 and CDR2: SGHRS and YFSETQ.

There are many counts of this clonotype. The rearrangement joins TRBV20-1 to TRBJ2-5, with D possibly matching TRBD1 (6 bases). CDR1 and CDR2 (germline): DFQATT, SNEGSKA (reference sequence). Trimming left V 3 bases short and J 3 bases short, with 17 bases between. The CDR3 covers 15 residues. This CDR3 is CSASPPWAGEETQYF. For the CDR3, the DNA is TGCAGTGCTAGTCCACCTTGGGCAGGGGAAGAGACCCAGTACTTC.